This T cell receptor (beta chain) derives from a study (dated by TCRdb to 2014 to 2015). Regarding the study in general: The study set out to test whether tumor-infiltrating Tregs in breast cancer get recruited from blood Tregs or are instead converted in situ from other CD4+ T cell subsets.

Amplification of full-length TCR variable regions was done by 5' RACE PCR using constant-region reverse primers, and this step was followed by semi-nested PCR with Nested Universal Primer A. Using the ReliaPrep RNA Cell Miniprep System, total RNA was extracted, and the SMARTer RACE 5'/3' Kit was then used to reverse transcribe the RNA into 5'RACE-ready cDNA. An Illumina MiSeq was used to sequence the full-length TCR alpha and beta libraries, which had been barcoded with multiplex adaptors. The study's own analysis went as follows. For each of nine subset-tissue groups, sequencing data from the five patients were combined, and the groups were compared by unsupervised clustering of TCR gene usage. The Morisita-Horn index was used to calculate repertoire similarity, with shared sequences weighted by how much each contributed to each repertoire. TCRdb handled the public reads itself, with Q25 trimming in fastp and clone calling in MiXCR, and kept productive beta chains. CDR3 protein duplicates are merged, each entry listing the most common genes and DNA. The V and J calls and clone size come from TCRdb's table, not from the authors' own analysis. The sample data list over 45,000 distinct CDR3 sequences, and more than 25% of these were observed just once. Clones ranked in the top ten supply under 2.5% of the sample.

CD4+CD25+CD127-/low cells were isolated as Tregs. Tregs, naive and memory CD4+ T cells from tumor, blood and ipsilateral draining lymph nodes of roughly 5 breast cancer patients underwent full-length TCR alpha and beta sequencing. Tumor tissue and lymph nodes from ipsilateral axillary dissection were perfused with PBS, minced and digested with collagenase I and hyaluronidase. FACS confirmed that the sorted cell populations were more than 90% pure. Notes on this clonotype: The antigen it recognizes is unknown. Base qualities are not provided; no much larger clone lies one nucleotide away.

General conclusions and limits of the study: The validation in the larger cohort was limited to a single TCR beta V-J rearrangement instead of whole repertoires. The TCR gene usage of tumor memory CD4+ T cells clustered together with blood and lymph node memory CD4+ cells and with lymph node naive CD4+ cells. The greatest overlap of tumor-infiltrating Treg TCR alpha and beta sequences was observed with tumor naive CD4+ T cells, followed by blood naive CD4+ T cells.

Sequences were obtained from tumor-infiltrating Tregs sorted from the breast tumor. This sequence originates from a female donor with breast cancer.

The nucleotides read TGTGCCTTTGGGCGAGCGGGTCCCACAGATACGCAGTATTTT. The encoded protein is CAFGRAGPTDTQYF. This chain joins TRBV30 to TRBJ2-3; TRBD2 is perhaps the D gene, given 6 matching bases. The CDR3 runs 14 amino acids, cysteine and phenylalanine included. The retained sequence is limited to the CDR3, 42 bases, with the frame set at the first base. V gives up 7 bases and J gives up 2 bases, and the segment between their germline ends measures 16 bases. CDR1 and CDR2, looked up from the germline V gene (reference sequence), are GTSNPN and SVGIG.